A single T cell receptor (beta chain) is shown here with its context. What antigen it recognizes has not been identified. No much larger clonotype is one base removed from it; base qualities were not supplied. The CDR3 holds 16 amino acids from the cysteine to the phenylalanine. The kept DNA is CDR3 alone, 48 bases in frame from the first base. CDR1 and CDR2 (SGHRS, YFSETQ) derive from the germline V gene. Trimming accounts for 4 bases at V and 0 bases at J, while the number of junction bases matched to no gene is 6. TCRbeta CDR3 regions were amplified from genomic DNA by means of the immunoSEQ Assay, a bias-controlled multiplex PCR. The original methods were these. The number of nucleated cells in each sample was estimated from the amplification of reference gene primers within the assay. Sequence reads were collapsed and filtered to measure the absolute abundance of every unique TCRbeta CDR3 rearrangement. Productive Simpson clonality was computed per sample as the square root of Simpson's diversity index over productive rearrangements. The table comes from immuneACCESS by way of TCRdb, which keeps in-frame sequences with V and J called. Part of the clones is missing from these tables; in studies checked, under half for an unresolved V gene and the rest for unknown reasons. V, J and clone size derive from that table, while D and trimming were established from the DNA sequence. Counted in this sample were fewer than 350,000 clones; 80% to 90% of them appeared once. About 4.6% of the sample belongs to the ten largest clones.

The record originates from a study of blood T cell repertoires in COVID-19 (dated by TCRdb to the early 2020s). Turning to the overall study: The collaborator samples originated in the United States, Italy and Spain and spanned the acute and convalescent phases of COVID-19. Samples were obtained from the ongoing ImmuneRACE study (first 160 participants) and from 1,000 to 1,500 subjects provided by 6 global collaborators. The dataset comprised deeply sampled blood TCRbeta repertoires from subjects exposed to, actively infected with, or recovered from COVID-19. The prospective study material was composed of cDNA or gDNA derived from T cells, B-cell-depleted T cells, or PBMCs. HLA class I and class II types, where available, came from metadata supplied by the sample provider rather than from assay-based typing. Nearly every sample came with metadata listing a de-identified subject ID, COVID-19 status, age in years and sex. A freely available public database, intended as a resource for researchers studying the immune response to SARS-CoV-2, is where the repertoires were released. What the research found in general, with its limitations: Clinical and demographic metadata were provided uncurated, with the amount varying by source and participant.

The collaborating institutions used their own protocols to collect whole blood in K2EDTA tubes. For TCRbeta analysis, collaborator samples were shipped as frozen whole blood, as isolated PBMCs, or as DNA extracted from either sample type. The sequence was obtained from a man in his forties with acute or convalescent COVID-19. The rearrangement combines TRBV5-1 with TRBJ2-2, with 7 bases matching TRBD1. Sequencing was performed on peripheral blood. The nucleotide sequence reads TGCGCCAGCAGCCGATGGGACAGTGCGAACACCGGGGAGCTGTTTTTT. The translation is CASSRWDSANTGELFF.